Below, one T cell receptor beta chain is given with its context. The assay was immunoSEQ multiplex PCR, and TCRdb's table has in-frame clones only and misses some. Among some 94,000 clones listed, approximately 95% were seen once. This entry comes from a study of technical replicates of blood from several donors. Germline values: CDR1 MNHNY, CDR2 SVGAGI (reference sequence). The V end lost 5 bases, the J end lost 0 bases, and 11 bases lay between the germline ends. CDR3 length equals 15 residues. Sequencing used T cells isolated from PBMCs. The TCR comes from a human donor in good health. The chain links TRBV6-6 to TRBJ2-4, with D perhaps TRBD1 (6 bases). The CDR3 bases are TGTGCCAGCAGTAAAGGGGGTATAGCCAAAAACATTCAGTACTTC. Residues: CASSKGGIAKNIQYF.